This T cell receptor (beta chain) was obtained from a study of regulatory T cells in long-lasting Graves disease. TCR beta libraries were built with iRepertoire HTBI primers and Arm-PCR of CDR3 regions. TCRdb re-analysed the multiplex PCR reads in MiXCR, keeping a single row per CDR3 protein. The sample holds 600,000 to 800,000 distinct CDR3 sequences, about 30% seen once. Regarding time point: persistent/refractory GD, antithyroid drugs over 5 years with positive TRAb. The TCR library was made from RNA that had been extracted from PBMCs in TRIzol. This clonotype was found a few times. Germline trimming cut 0 bases from V and 2 bases from J; bases unmatched to any gene: 13. In germline, CDR1 is SGHDN, CDR2 FVKESK. CDR3 length equals 19 residues.

The clonotype originates from a female donor with Graves disease. The chain is built from TRBV14 and TRBJ2-5; 9 bases align to TRBD2. Sequenced here: peripheral blood mononuclear cells (PBMCs), sampled when the disease was refractory, from a patient treated with antithyroid drugs. This chain's CDR3 is CASSQEGLKFLAGQETQYF. Written as DNA, the CDR3 is TGTGCCAGCAGCCAAGAGGGCCTTAAGTTCCTAGCGGGACAAGAGACCCAGTACTTC.